A single sample is the source of the 12 T cell receptor beta chains below, sequenced in a study of regulatory T cells in long-lasting Graves disease. Time point in this sample: newly diagnosed GD, antithyroid drugs for less than 3 months. PBMCs were the source of the RNA used for TCR sequencing. Combining iRepertoire HTBI primers with Arm-PCR of CDR3 regions, the authors built TCR beta libraries. MiXCR, run by TCRdb on the multiplex PCR reads, gives a single entry per CDR3 protein. This sample has approximately 270,000 distinct CDR3 sequences, with about 18% found just once. These same data were also listed under a study on T cells in Graves' hyperthyroidism and ophthalmopathy.

This sample comprised peripheral blood mononuclear cells (PBMCs), obtained at new diagnosis, from a patient treated with antithyroid drugs. These TCRs come from a woman aged 30 to 39 with Graves disease.

This clonotype came up many times. The rearrangement uses TRBV7-2 and TRBJ2-1; D perhaps matches TRBD2 (6 bases). The CDR3 covers 15 residues. Germline V gene lookup returns CDR1 SGHTA and CDR2 FQGNSA. V was pared by 1 base and J by 2 bases, with 9 bases between. The CDR3 coding sequence is TGTGCCAGCAGCTTAGGGGGGGACCCCTACAATGAGCAGTTCTTC. Translation gives CASSLGGDPYNEQFF.

About this clonotype: Given a much more abundant clone one base away, this may be a read error. V and J are TRBV20-1 and TRBJ2-7, with D possibly matching TRBD2 (6 bases). CDR1 DFQATT and CDR2 SNEGSKA come from the germline V gene (reference sequence). V lost 5 bases and J 5 bases, leaving 16 bases between the germline ends. The CDR3 sequence is 13 residues long. The CDR3, as DNA: TGCAGTGCTCTTCGGGACTGGGAAGACGAGCAGTACTTC. This gives the protein CSALRDWEDEQYF.

This clonotype was counted only a few times. V and J are TRBV6-1 and TRBJ2-3; D gene ambiguous. This CDR3 has 14 amino acids. Germline V gene lookup returns CDR1 MNHNS and CDR2 SASEGT. V lost 8 bases and J lost 0, with 12 bases in between. The chain's CDR3 is CASARAVSTDTQYF. As DNA, the CDR3 is TGTGCCAGCGCTCGGGCAGTTAGCACAGATACGCAGTATTTT.

V is TRBV20-1 and J is TRBJ2-7; a possible D gene is TRBD2 (7 bases). Germline V gene lookup returns CDR1 DFQATT and CDR2 SNEGSKA (reference sequence). Deletions cut 3 bases from V and 0 bases from J, with 15 bases between. The CDR3 is made up of 15 amino acids. CDR3 residues: CSASPGGQSSYEQYF. CDR3 DNA sequence: TGCAGTGCTAGCCCCGGGGGGCAGAGCTCCTACGAGCAGTACTTC.

This clonotype was counted ten times or more. J is TRBJ2-5 and V is TRBV5-1; TRBD2 matches 12 bases. Germline CDR1 SGHRS, CDR2 YFSETQ. The CDR3 contains 16 residues. J was trimmed by 5 bases and V by 5 bases; bases with no gene match: 10. The CDR3 spells CASRPLAGGPEETQYF. The CDR3 region has the DNA TGCGCCAGCAGGCCGCTAGCGGGGGGGCCGGAGGAGACCCAGTACTTC.

Many counts were recorded for this clonotype. V and J are TRBV18 and TRBJ1-2; D not certain. CDR1 and CDR2 from the germline V gene are KGHSH and LQKENI. The CDR3 contains 13 residues. Trimming left V 6 bases short and J 8 bases short, with 16 bases between. The DNA for the CDR3 is TGTGCCAGCTCTCGACCTAACGCCGGCGGCTACACCTTC. Protein sequence: CASSRPNAGGYTF. The whole variable domain, remainder taken from reference TRBV18 and TRBJ1-2, is NAGVMQNPRHLVRRRGQEARLRCSPMKGHSHVYWYRQLPEEGLKFMVYLQKENIIDESGMPKERFSAEFPKEGPSILRIQQVVRGDSAAYFCASSRPNAGGYTFGSGTRLTVV.

This clonotype was detected a few times. This rearrangement joins TRBV5-6 to TRBJ2-1; 12 positions agree with TRBD2. Looked up from germline, CDR1 is SGHDT and CDR2 is YYEEEE. CDR3 length equals 20 residues. V gave up 3 bases and J gave up 0 bases; unmatched junction bases: 13. CDR3 in DNA: TGTGCCAGCAGCTCAAATCTAGCGGGGGGGGAAAAGGGCTCCTACAATGAGCAGTTCTTC. Translated: CASSSNLAGGEKGSYNEQFF.

This clonotype was counted only a few times. The V gene is TRBV19, the J gene TRBJ1-1; a weak D match, TRBD1 (5 bases). The CDR3 is 14 amino acids. Germline CDR1 LNHDA, CDR2 SQIVND (reference sequence). The germline V and J ends were trimmed by 4 bases and 2 bases, with 11 bases remaining between them. Written as DNA, the CDR3 is TGTGCCAGTAGTAGTGCTGGGGCCAACACTGAAGCTTTCTTT. Translation gives CASSSAGANTEAFF.

V gene TRBV20-1 combines with J gene TRBJ1-1; 7 positions agree with TRBD1. Germline V lookup: CDR1 DFQATT, CDR2 SNEGSKA (reference sequence). CDR3 length equals 10 residues. Trimming removed 7 bases from V and 8 bases from J; junction bases left unmatched: 4. The CDR3 nucleotides read TGCAGTGTCCCGACAGGGGAAGCTTTCTTT. It is translated as CSVPTGEAFF.

This clonotype has a count of ten or more. The chain links TRBV29-1 to TRBJ2-1; perhaps TRBD1 as D (5 bases). The CDR3 sequence is 13 residues long. Germline V CDR1 and CDR2: SQVTM, ANQGSEA. Between the trimmed V and J ends, which lost 7 bases and 3 bases, there was a span of 13 bases. The CDR3 spells CSARWGGYNEQFF. The CDR3 DNA reads as TGCAGCGCCCGATGGGGCGGCTACAATGAGCAGTTCTTC.

In its sample, this clonotype was seen many times. The rearrangement joins TRBV12-3 or TRBV12-4 to TRBJ2-3; the match to TRBD2 covers 7 bases. V shed 2 bases and J 1 base; nucleotides not matched to a gene: 0. CDR3 length equals 14 residues. The CDR3 is CASSLSGGTDTQYF. CDR3 bases: TGTGCCAGCAGTTTAAGCGGGGGCACAGATACGCAGTATTTT.

With regard to this clonotype: Since a far larger clone is one base different, this is likely a read error. V usage is TRBV5-5 and J usage is TRBJ2-3; perhaps D is TRBD1 or TRBD2 (5 bases each). The CDR3 has 14 residues. Germline values: CDR1 SGHKS, CDR2 YYEKEE (reference sequence). The CDR3 protein is CVSGRDGSTDTQYF. CDR3 in DNA: TGCGTCAGCGGTCGGGACGGAAGCACAGATACGCAGTATTTT.